This T cell receptor beta chain was recorded in a study of blood T cell repertoires in COVID-19 (dated by TCRdb to 2020 to 2022). About the investigation overall: Samples covering the acute and convalescent phases of COVID-19 were provided by collaborators in the United States, Italy and Spain. Subjects who had been exposed to COVID-19, were actively infected with it, or had recovered from it provided the deeply sampled blood TCRbeta repertoires that made up the dataset. The repertoires were released in a freely available public database intended as a resource for research on the immune response to SARS-CoV-2. The samples were drawn from two sources: the first 160 participants of the ongoing ImmuneRACE study, and 950 to 1,500 subjects contributed by 6 global collaborators. Sample metadata almost always included a de-identified subject ID, COVID-19 status, age in years and sex. Where available, HLA class I and class II types were taken from metadata supplied by the sample provider and were not determined by assay-based typing. The prospective study material was composed of cDNA or gDNA derived from T cells, B-cell-depleted T cells, or PBMCs.

TCRbeta CDR3 regions were amplified from genomic DNA by means of the immunoSEQ Assay, a bias-controlled multiplex PCR. The original pipeline was this. The number of nucleated cells in each sample was estimated from the amplification of reference gene primers within the assay. To quantify the absolute abundance of each unique TCRbeta CDR3 rearrangement, sequence reads were collapsed and filtered. For each sample, productive Simpson clonality was calculated by taking the square root of Simpson's diversity index across productive rearrangements. Here the immuneACCESS table is served through TCRdb, limited to in-frame sequences with V and J called. Missing clones are a known gap in these copies; in checked studies unresolved V genes cover under half, and the rest lacks a known reason. That table furnishes V, J and clone size, whereas the DNA furnished D and trimming. This sample is represented by about 300,000 clones; nearly 90% of them were singletons. Jointly, the top ten make up around 4.5% of the sample.

Overall study outcomes, separate from this receptor: Clinical and demographic metadata were provided uncurated, with the amount varying by source and participant.

There are 12 amino acids in the CDR3, from cysteine to phenylalanine inclusive. The sequence is cut down to CDR3 DNA, 36 bases in frame from base 1. Looking up the germline V gene yields CDR1 MDHEN and CDR2 SYDVKM. The V and J ends are trimmed by 7 bases and 5 bases, leaving 11 bases between them. With respect to this clone: Its antigen specificity is not known. No base qualities exist here, and no much larger clone lies one base off it.

Enrolling through a virtual design, the prospective study's participants ranged in age from roughly 18 to 89 years and lived across about two dozen United States geographic areas. In the prospective study, cohorts were assigned on the basis of participant-reported clinical history obtained from a screening survey and a study questionnaire. In the prospective study, mobile phlebotomists collected whole blood, serum and a nasopharyngeal or oropharyngeal swab from each participant. Participants in the prospective study had the option to provide additional blood draws and questionnaires over a roughly two-month period. Blood samples from the prospective study were shipped frozen or at room temperature prior to DNA extraction.

The sequence joins TRBV28 to TRBJ1-2; a weak D assignment points to TRBD1 (5 bases agree). The clonotype comes from a woman between 18 and 29 years old with acute COVID-19. Sequenced: PBMCs or T cells enriched from blood (not recorded which). DNA sequence: TGTGCCAGCACCCCGCGGGGGTATGGCTACACCTTC. It codes for CASTPRGYGYTF.